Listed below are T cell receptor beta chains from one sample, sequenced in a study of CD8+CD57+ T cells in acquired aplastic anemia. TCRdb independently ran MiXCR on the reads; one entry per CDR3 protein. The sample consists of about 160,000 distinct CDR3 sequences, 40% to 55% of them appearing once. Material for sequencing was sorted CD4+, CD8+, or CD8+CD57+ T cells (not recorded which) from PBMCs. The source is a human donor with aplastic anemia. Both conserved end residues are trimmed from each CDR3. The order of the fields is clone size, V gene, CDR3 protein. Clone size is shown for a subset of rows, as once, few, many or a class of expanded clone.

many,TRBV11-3,ASSYLGSYEQY
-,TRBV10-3,AISVSGAQEKLF
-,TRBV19,ASSVNRGRTDTQY
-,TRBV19,ASSMIILQPQH
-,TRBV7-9,ASGRQGTEAF
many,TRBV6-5,ASSYSGDGGEAF
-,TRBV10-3,ASSGLDRGTQY
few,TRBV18,ASSPIVETQPQH
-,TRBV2,ASIRSGSLPL
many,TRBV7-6,ASSLAPDLETQY
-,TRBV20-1,SASPPGTSAGYADTQY
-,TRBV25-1,ASSFSRLSGGNEQF
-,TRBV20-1,SAPLAGGSETQY
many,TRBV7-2,ASSSPGQGNREQY
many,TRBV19,ASSTSGITGELF
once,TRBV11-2,ASSTRGLEETQY
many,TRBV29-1,SVRQGSYNEQF
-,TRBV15,ATSRDRGWGQF
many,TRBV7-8,ASSLARVDYEQY
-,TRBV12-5,ASGLRTGLGYEQY
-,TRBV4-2,ASSQGTVGYT
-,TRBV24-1,ATSDFQGLSPYNEQF
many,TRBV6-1,ATQDRGHSYEQY
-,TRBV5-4,ASSLKWTGGLYGDELY
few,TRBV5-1,ASSQGSYSYEQY
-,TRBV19,GRPAGHSYEQY
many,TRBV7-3,ASSRRQGYNEQF
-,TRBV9,ASSLAGWGDERF
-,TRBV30,AWSRGNYGYT
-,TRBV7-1,ASSTQGNRDMPYT
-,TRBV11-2,ASSPMLYGYT
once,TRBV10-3,ATGEIGSPLH
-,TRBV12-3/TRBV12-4,ASNKGANSPLH
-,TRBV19,ASSIVGKLF
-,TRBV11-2,ASSPDRVAYSNQPQH
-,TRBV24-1,ATSDRRQGRGELF
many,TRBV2,ASSEGSNTEAF
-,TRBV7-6,ASSLSSGGLYNEQF
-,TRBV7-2,ASSEGDKYEQY
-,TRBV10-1,ASSEWTPPADTQY
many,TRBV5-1,ASSSAAGTSKTQY
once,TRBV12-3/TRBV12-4,ASTLGGNQPQH
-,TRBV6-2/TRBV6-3,ASSYARVKRNEQF
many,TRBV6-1,ASSSRTGTGLLEQY